Below, 26 T cell receptor beta chains from the same sample are listed, as sequenced in a study of technical replicates of blood from a handful of donors. Measured with immunoSEQ multiplex PCR; TCRdb has only the in-frame clones, and not every one. The sample lists about 79,000 clones, 80% to 95% seen once, with about 0.38% in the top ten. The sample comprised T cells isolated from PBMCs. These receptors were collected from a human donor in good health. Some clones in this sample may be carry-over from other donors' samples.

V gene TRBV18 combines with J gene TRBJ2-7, with 7 bases aligning to TRBD1. Germline loops: CDR1 KGHSH, CDR2 LQKENI. V trimming: 3 bases; J trimming: 6 bases; junction bases outside the gene matches: 2. This CDR3 spans 12 amino acids. The CDR3 DNA is TGTGCCAGCTCACCCTACAGGGGCGAGCAGTACTTC. This sequence encodes CASSPYRGEQYF.

The chain is built from TRBV7-2 and TRBJ2-5; 11 positions match TRBD1. Germline values: CDR1 SGHTA, CDR2 FQGNSA. The trim removed 0 bases at V and 7 bases at J, leaving 4 bases unmatched. The CDR3 covers 15 residues. CDR3 sequence reads: CASSLAGQGARTQYF. CDR3 bases: TGTGCCAGCAGCTTAGCCGGACAGGGGGCCCGGACCCAGTACTTC.

The chain joins TRBV5-1 to TRBJ2-1; TRBD2 aligns across 7 bases. CDR3 length: 14 amino acids. From germline, CDR1 is SGHRS and CDR2 YFSETQ. The junction had 7 bases not matched to a gene; V was cut back by 4 bases and J by 6 bases. In nucleotides, the CDR3 is TGCGCCAGCAGCGACCCGGGGGGTAGCAATGAGCAGTTCTTC. Translation: CASSDPGGSNEQFF.

V gene TRBV18 combines with J gene TRBJ2-3; TRBD1 is a possible D gene (6 bases). Germline V gene data show CDR1 as KGHSH and CDR2 as LQKENI. This CDR3 is built from 14 residues. Trimming removed 5 bases from V and 4 bases from J, with 13 bases in between. The CDR3 sequence is CASSTATGPDTQYF. CDR3 nucleotide sequence: TGTGCCAGCTCAACGGCGACAGGCCCAGATACGCAGTATTTT.

The J gene is TRBJ2-5, the V gene TRBV2; maybe TRBD1 (6 bases). Germline CDR1 and CDR2: SNHLY and FYNNEI. V lost 10 bases, J lost 0 bases, and 15 bases lay in between. The CDR3 extends over 14 amino acids. CDR3 bases: TGTGCCAACACAGACAGGCCGTACCAAGAGACCCAGTACTTC. It codes for CANTDRPYQETQYF.

V usage is TRBV5-1 and J usage is TRBJ2-7; 7 positions agree with TRBD2. Germline V gene lookup returns CDR1 SGHRS and CDR2 YFSETQ. Trimming removed 1 base from V and 6 bases from J; junction bases left unmatched: 4. CDR3 length: 13 amino acids. CDR3 protein: CASSLTSVSEQYF. CDR3 bases: TGCGCCAGCAGCTTGACTAGCGTTAGCGAGCAGTACTTC.

This clone has a handful of counts. The chain carries TRBV7-9 and TRBJ2-5; D is possibly TRBD2 (6 bases). This CDR3 has 14 amino acids. Per germline, CDR1 SEHNR and CDR2 FQNEAQ (reference sequence). With 5 bases removed from V and 1 base from J, the gap between germline ends came to 11 bases. The CDR3 DNA reads as TGTGCCAGCAGCAGGGACTCCCTCCAAGAGACCCAGTACTTC. Translated, it gives CASSRDSLQETQYF. The entire variable domain, with the rest obtained from reference TRBV7-9 and TRBJ2-5, is as follows: DTGVSQNPRHKITKRGQNVTFRCDPISEHNRLYWYRQTLGQGPEFLTYFQNEAQLEKSRLLSDRFSAERPKGSFSTLEIQRTEQGDSAMYLCASSRDSLQETQYFGPGTRLLVL.

The chain combines TRBV5-1 with TRBJ2-3, with 10 positions matching TRBD1. V shed 8 bases and J 3 bases; nucleotides not matched to a gene: 9. Per the germline V gene, CDR1 is SGHRS and CDR2 is YFSETQ. The CDR3 has 15 amino acids. In DNA, the CDR3 is TGCGCCAGGGCCGGGACAGGGGTTCGGACAGATACGCAGTATTTT. Amino acid sequence: CARAGTGVRTDTQYF.

The rearrangement links TRBV4-1 to TRBJ2-7, with 13 bases lining up with TRBD2. Looked up from germline, CDR1 is MGHRA and CDR2 is YSYEKL. This CDR3 comprises 14 residues. The J segment lost 7 bases and the V segment lost 4 bases, leaving 4 bases of the junction unmatched. The CDR3, as DNA: TGCGCCAGCAGCCCCGGACTAGCGGGGGTTGAGCAGTACTTC. It translates to CASSPGLAGVEQYF.

The chain recombines TRBV6-1 with TRBJ1-1, with D possibly matching TRBD1 (5 bases). Trimming left V 1 base short and J 4 bases short, with 22 bases between. The germline V gene encodes CDR1 MNHNS and CDR2 SASEGT. The CDR3 runs 18 residues. This chain's CDR3 is CASSEEFLGREGLTEAFF. The CDR3 nucleotides are TGTGCCAGCAGTGAAGAGTTTTTGGGCAGGGAGGGTCTCACTGAAGCTTTCTTT.

The chain carries TRBV6-5 and TRBJ2-7, with a possible D match to TRBD1 (6 bases). Germline loops: CDR1 MNHEY, CDR2 SVGAGI. Trimming cost V 5 bases and J 12 bases, with 17 bases left between them. The length of the CDR3 is 12 residues. The CDR3 is CASSRYRQALYF. Here the CDR3 DNA reads TGTGCCAGCAGTCGCTATAGACAGGCTCTGTACTTC.

The chain joins TRBV6-1 to TRBJ1-5; D is possibly TRBD1 (5 bases). Germline loops: CDR1 MNHNS, CDR2 SASEGT. This CDR3 spans 13 amino acids. V lost 1 base, J lost 7 bases, and 8 bases lay in between. The CDR3 DNA sequence: TGTGCCAGCAGTGAAGTAGGGGAACAGCCCCAGCATTTT. Protein: CASSEVGEQPQHF.

This clone was seen a few times. The chain links TRBV7-9 to TRBJ2-2; D gene uncertain. V lost 7 bases and J 6 bases, leaving 6 bases between the germline ends. This CDR3 comprises 11 residues. Germline V gene lookup returns CDR1 SEHNR and CDR2 FQNEAQ (reference sequence). CDR3 bases: TGTGCCAGCAACTCCGCCGGGGAGCTGTTTTTT. Its protein product is CASNSAGELFF.

This chain connects TRBV27 to TRBJ1-1; 12 positions match TRBD1. This CDR3 contains 14 residues. V was pared by 3 bases and J by 12 bases, with 8 bases of the junction left unmatched. The V gene's germline CDR1 is MNHEY and CDR2 SMNVEV (reference sequence). The CDR3 spells CASSFFGTGGLTFF. As DNA, the CDR3 is TGTGCCAGCAGTTTTTTCGGGACAGGGGGCTTAACTTTCTTT.

This clone was seen more than once but under ten times. V and J are TRBV9 and TRBJ2-3; D not resolved. V was pared by 3 bases and J by 3 bases, with 8 bases between. CDR3 length: 13 residues. Germline loops: CDR1 SGDLS, CDR2 YYNGEE. CDR3 sequence (DNA): TGTGCCAGCAGCGGGGCATTGACAGATACGCAGTATTTT. Its translation is CASSGALTDTQYF. Combining the CDR3 with reference TRBV9 and TRBJ2-3 gives the whole variable domain DSGVTQTPKHLITATGQRVTLRCSPRSGDLSVYWYQQSLDQGLQFLIQYYNGEERAKGNILERFSAQQFPDLHSELNLSSLELGDSALYFCASSGALTDTQYFGPGTRLTVL.

This sequence joins TRBV18 and TRBJ1-2; D gene uncertain. Trimming stripped 4 bases from V and 2 bases from J, with 14 bases between. Per germline, CDR1 KGHSH and CDR2 LQKENI. The CDR3 is made up of 15 amino acids. The CDR3 region has the DNA TGTGCCAGCTCACTCACCGGGGAACAGAACTATGGCTACACCTTC. It encodes CASSLTGEQNYGYTF.

CDR3 amino acids: CASSVPSGQGAHRDTQYF. CDR3 nucleotide sequence: TGTGCCAGCAGCGTACCCTCGGGACAGGGGGCGCATAGAGATACGCAGTATTTT. The chain joins TRBV9 to TRBJ2-3; the match to TRBD1 covers 12 bases. The CDR3 totals 18 residues. Trimming cost V 1 base and J 5 bases; bases outside gene matches: 11. Germline V lookup: CDR1 SGDLS, CDR2 YYNGEE.

The J gene is TRBJ1-2, the V gene TRBV19; 7 positions match TRBD1. V was pared by 8 bases and J by 0 bases, with 3 bases of the junction left unmatched. Germline V gene sequence: CDR1 LNHDA, CDR2 SQIVND (reference sequence). The CDR3 totals 13 residues. The CDR3: CASLGQTNYGYTF. CDR3 in DNA: TGTGCCAGTTTGGGACAGACTAACTATGGCTACACCTTC.

The chain couples TRBV29-1 to TRBJ2-5; 7 bases align to TRBD2. The V segment lost 8 bases and the J segment 5 bases; nucleotides outside the gene matches: 14. Germline V gene lookup returns CDR1 SQVTM and CDR2 ANQGSEA. This CDR3 has 14 amino acids. The CDR3 DNA is TGCAGCCCATCTTGGTGGGAGGGCCACGAGACCCAGTACTTC. It is translated as CSPSWWEGHETQYF.

The rearrangement joins TRBV12-5 to TRBJ2-3, with a possible D match to TRBD2 (6 bases). The CDR3 loop spans 15 amino acids. V gave up 1 base and J gave up 2 bases, with 10 bases separating them. Germline V gene sequence: CDR1 LGHNT, CDR2 FRNRAP. The CDR3 reads CASGLGGINTDTQYF. The CDR3 DNA sequence: TGTGCTAGTGGTTTGGGCGGGATCAACACAGATACGCAGTATTTT. Complete variable domain (other parts from reference TRBV12-5 and TRBJ2-3): DARVTQTPRHKVTEMGQEVTMRCQPILGHNTVFWYRQTMMQGLELLAYFRNRAPLDDSGMPKDRFSAEMPDATLATLKIQPSEPRDSAVYFCASGLGGINTDTQYFGPGTRLTVL.

In this sample, this clone turned up a few times. The chain combines TRBV30 with TRBJ1-1; TRBD1 is a possible D gene (6 bases). Germline assignment: CDR1 GTSNPN and CDR2 SVGIG (reference sequence). The CDR3 has 12 amino acids. Deletions cut 8 bases from V and 1 base from J, with 11 bases between. The CDR3 reads CAGGRQNTEAFF. Here the CDR3 DNA reads TGTGCCGGGGGCAGACAGAACACTGAAGCTTTCTTT.

This clone has just a few counts. The chain joins TRBV20-1 to TRBJ1-2; D not certain. V was shortened by 1 base and J by 8 bases, with 8 bases between the two germline ends. The germline V gene encodes CDR1 DFQATT and CDR2 SNEGSKA (reference sequence). The CDR3 contains 11 residues. CDR3 residues: CSARAPGGYTF. Here the CDR3 DNA reads TGCAGTGCTAGAGCTCCGGGAGGCTACACCTTC.

The V call is TRBV19, the J call TRBJ2-7; possible D gene TRBD2, 6 bases. Trimming left V 5 bases short and J 1 base short, with 12 bases between. Per germline, CDR1 LNHDA and CDR2 SQIVND (reference sequence). This CDR3 is built from 14 residues. The CDR3 DNA reads as TGTGCCAGTAGTCCGCGGGGAGTTTCCTACGAGCAGTACTTC. Translating it yields CASSPRGVSYEQYF.

This clone was recorded only once. V gene TRBV30 combines with J gene TRBJ2-1, with TRBD1 identical over 9 bases. CDR1 is GTSNPN and CDR2 is SVGIG in the germline V gene (reference sequence). Trimming removed 4 bases from V and 9 bases from J; junction bases left unmatched: 4. The length of the CDR3 is 12 residues. The CDR3 DNA is TGTGCCTGGAAACAGGGGGCGCTTGAGCAGTTCTTC. Translating gives CAWKQGALEQFF.

This chain connects TRBV5-5 to TRBJ1-3; no clear D gene. V lost 6 bases and J lost 2, with 15 bases in between. CDR1 and CDR2 from the germline V gene are SGHKS and YYEKEE (reference sequence). The CDR3 runs to 15 residues. CDR3 DNA sequence: TGTGCCAGCACCCCTGTATTAAGCGCTGGAAACACCATATATTTT. Amino acids: CASTPVLSAGNTIYF.

This chain uses TRBV6-1 with TRBJ1-1; tentatively, D is TRBD1 (5 bases). The CDR3 is made up of 13 amino acids. CDR1 is MNHNS and CDR2 is SASEGT in the germline V gene. V lost 1 base and J 4 bases, leaving 7 bases between the germline ends. This chain's CDR3 is CASSEEGFTEAFF. The CDR3 coding sequence is TGTGCCAGCAGTGAAGAGGGGTTCACTGAAGCTTTCTTT.